This paragraph covers one TCR beta chain sequence. Its antigen is currently not known. No base quality information exists; no much larger clone differs at one position. RNA was extracted using the RNeasy kit, and roughly 0.5 to 1 microgram was reverse transcribed with random hexamers. The immunoSEQ multiplex PCR assay, covering 54 Vbeta and 13 Jbeta segments, was used to amplify TCR beta CDR3 regions. To correct PCR amplification bias, a synthetic template baseline was used for both primer optimization and computational correction. Per the authors' processing: Reads were assigned to V, D and J genes according to IMGT and analyzed in immunoSEQ Analyzer, with only productive sequences retained. To calculate clonality, Shannon entropy was normalized by log2 of the number of productive unique sequences and then subtracted from one. For each patient and control, public and private clones were evaluated within the 100 most prevalent clones. A clone was defined as Susac-specific if it was absent from the healthy and MS cohorts, from about a thousand published viral clones and from other ImmuneACCESS disease sequences. The public reads were reanalyzed by TCRdb: fastp trimming at Q25, MiXCR alignment, in-frame beta chains only. Rows merge per CDR3 protein into single entries with the most common DNA and genes. Clone size and V and J calls follow TCRdb, not the original study. Here the sample has about 400,000 distinct CDR3 sequences; approximately 89% occur a single time. The ten most abundant clones make up more than 0.09% of the sample.

These data are taken from a study of CD8 T cells in Susac syndrome (dated by TCRdb to the late 2010s). Regarding the research as a whole: Repertoire sequencing was used to test whether CD8+ T cell activation and differentiation in Susac syndrome was antigen driven. CD8+ T cell repertoire clonality was compared between fewer than 13 healthy donors, approximately 14 Susac syndrome patients and roughly 15 multiple sclerosis patients.

Here is what the overall study found, with its caveats: The number of individuals in the TCR sequencing and HLA analysis was recognized as being relatively small.

For CDR1 and CDR2, the germline V gene (reference sequence) lists MNHEY and SMNVEV. The germline V and J ends show losses of 7 bases and 9 bases respectively, and no gene match explains 3 bases of the junction. CDR3 length: 11 amino acids, cysteine to phenylalanine. The sequence is cut down to CDR3 DNA, 33 bases in frame from base 1. Peripheral blood CD8+ and CD4+ T cells from healthy donors, Susac syndrome patients and multiple sclerosis patients were profiled by high-throughput TCR beta sequencing. The multiple sclerosis controls were treatment-naive patients who had stable or active relapsing-remitting disease and met the revised McDonald criteria. CD8+ TEMRA cells were enriched by FACS, while bulk CD8+ and CD4+ T cells were purified by magnetic negative isolation. Blood was drawn into EDTA tubes, processed within 24 hours, and PBMCs were isolated by density gradient centrifugation. PBMCs destined for TCR sequencing were cryopreserved in liquid nitrogen and later thawed in a 37 °C water bath. A purity of at least 90% was achieved for sorted or isolated CD4+, CD8+ and CD8+ TEMRA cells.

In this chain, TRBV27 is recombined with TRBJ2-1; 7 bases in the junction line up with TRBD2. The sequenced sample consisted of CD8+ T cells from PBMCs. The receptor was isolated from a human donor with multiple sclerosis. The nucleotides read TGTGCCAGCATACGGGGGGTTGAGCAGTTCTTC. Translation gives CASIRGVEQFF.